This T cell receptor (beta chain) was observed in a study of cytomegalovirus exposure and HLA in healthy donors. The donors were in the approximately 110-subject validation cohort; that cohort was separate from the 666-subject first cohort. This CDR3 contains 14 residues. Germline CDR1 and CDR2: SNHLY and FYNNEI. V was shortened by 6 bases and J by 4 bases, with 15 bases between the two germline ends. Clones were sequenced by immunoSEQ multiplex PCR, and TCRdb holds only the in-frame ones, with some missing. The sample has hundreds of thousands of clones; less than 90% are singletons. This clonotype originated in a man younger than 35 in good health and CMV-seropositive. The chain joins TRBV2 to TRBJ1-2, with D unresolved. Sequencing input: PBMCs. CDR3 sequence (DNA): TGTGCCAGCAGGACGGTCCGGAGGTCCTATGGCTACACCTTC. Its protein is CASRTVRRSYGYTF.